The clone carrying this TCR beta chain occurred many times. Its antigen is currently unknown. The data belong to a study of cytomegalovirus exposure and HLA in healthy donors. Study background: In an early release, HLA-typed donors contributed approximately 82 million unique TCR sequences. Whole-study findings and limits: Reported results showed that the classifier diagnosed cytomegalovirus status with high specificity and sensitivity. Highest at DRB1 and lowest at HLA-C, TCR association rates differed among HLA loci in a later analysis.

The PCR was carried out with 60 Vbeta primers and 13 Jbeta primers. Assay: immunoSEQ multiplex PCR; the TCRdb copy retains only in-frame clones and omits some. The sample contains tens of thousands of clones, roughly 77% of which appear only once. Specimen: PBMCs. This TCR was sampled from a woman between 40 and 55 years old in good health and CMV-seropositive.

The CDR3 spells CASSLQGALNTEAFF. The CDR3, as DNA: TGTGCCAGCAGCTTGCAGGGGGCGTTGAACACTGAAGCTTTCTTT. This rearrangement joins TRBV5-8 to TRBJ1-1, with TRBD1 identical over 8 bases. Germline CDR1 reads SGHTS; CDR2 reads YDEGEE. J gave up 0 bases and V 1 base, and 2 bases lay outside the gene matches. The CDR3 spans 15 residues.